The 25 T cell receptor beta chains below all came from one sample that was sequenced in a study of cytomegalovirus exposure and HLA in healthy donors. Researchers ran the PCR with 60 Vbeta and 13 Jbeta primers. Data came from immunoSEQ multiplex PCR; TCRdb stores just in-frame clones and leaves some out. The sample records 130,000 to 150,000 clones, 75% to 85% being singletons. Sequences were obtained from PBMCs. The source is a woman under 30 in good health and CMV-seropositive.

V and J are TRBV27 and TRBJ2-7; D unclear. The V and J ends lost 5 bases and 1 base respectively, with 15 bases between them. CDR1 and CDR2 (germline): MNHEY, SMNVEV (reference sequence). The CDR3 runs 15 residues. In nucleotides, the CDR3 is TGTGCCAGCAGTCTCAAGCCTCCGGTGTCCTACGAGCAGTACTTC. This encodes CASSLKPPVSYEQYF.

This chain uses TRBV15 with TRBJ1-2; unclear D gene. The CDR3 is 13 amino acids. Germline lookup yields CDR1 LNHNV and CDR2 YYDKDF (reference sequence). Trimming shortened V by 0 bases and J by 5 bases, and 7 bases separated the two germline ends. CDR3 in DNA: TGTGCCACCAGCAGAGACAGGACTTATGGCTACACCTTC. Translating it yields CATSRDRTYGYTF. The whole variable domain, remainder taken from reference TRBV15 and TRBJ1-2, is DAMVIQNPRYQVTQFGKPVTLSCSQTLNHNVMYWYQQKSSQAPKLLFHYYDKDFNNEADTPDNFQSRRPNTSFCFLDIRSPGLGDTAMYLCATSRDRTYGYTFGSGTRLTVV.

This chain joins TRBV6-6 and TRBJ1-1; perhaps TRBD1 as D (6 bases). Germline CDR1 reads MNHNY; CDR2 reads SVGAGI (reference sequence). V lost 1 base, J lost 4 bases, and 10 bases lay in between. The CDR3 has 14 residues. CDR3 in amino acids: CASSYWDKGTEAFF. CDR3 nucleotides: TGTGCCAGCAGTTACTGGGACAAGGGCACTGAAGCTTTCTTT.

The chain combines TRBV6-1 with TRBJ1-5; D unclear. CDR3 length equals 14 residues. Germline CDR1 and CDR2: MNHNS and SASEGT. Trimming took off 6 bases at V and 7 bases at J, with 16 bases between the two ends. The CDR3 DNA sequence: TGTGCCAGCAGCTTAGTTCAGGCGGGGCAGCCCCAGCATTTT. It translates to CASSLVQAGQPQHF.

The rearrangement joins TRBV6-6 to TRBJ2-2; 7 bases are a match to TRBD2. Germline V lookup: CDR1 MNHNY, CDR2 SVGAGI (reference sequence). The CDR3 sequence is 14 residues long. V lost 11 bases to trimming and J lost 3 bases; unmatched junction nucleotides: 9. This chain's CDR3 is CAGGGSGYTGELFF. In DNA, the CDR3 is TGTGCCGGCGGGGGTTCAGGGTACACCGGGGAGCTGTTTTTT.

V usage is TRBV30 and J usage is TRBJ1-6; 9 bases are shared with TRBD1. V was clipped by 0 bases and J by 1 base; unmatched bases: 10. The CDR3 covers 19 residues. Germline CDR1 and CDR2: GTSNPN and SVGIG (reference sequence). CDR3 sequence: CAWSVGWGQGDSYNSPLHF. The CDR3 bases are TGTGCCTGGAGTGTAGGTTGGGGACAGGGAGATTCCTATAATTCACCCCTCCACTTT.

The chain is built from TRBV6-5 and TRBJ1-2; the D gene is possibly TRBD1 (6 bases). Germline-derived CDR1 and CDR2 are MNHEY and SVGAGI. V lost 2 bases to trimming and J lost 3 bases, with 10 bases between them. This CDR3 is 14 amino acids long. CDR3 in amino acids: CASSYAGEHYGYTF. The CDR3 DNA is TGTGCCAGCAGTTACGCAGGGGAGCACTATGGCTACACCTTC.

The table lists this clone with a count of one. The chain links TRBV7-2 to TRBJ1-1; a possible D gene is TRBD1 (5 bases). The germline V and J ends were trimmed by 4 bases and 1 base, with 7 bases remaining between them. Germline values: CDR1 SGHTA, CDR2 FQGNSA. This CDR3 region has 13 residues. The CDR3 sequence: CASSWGGNTEAFF. CDR3 nucleotides: TGTGCCAGCAGCTGGGGGGGGAACACTGAAGCTTTCTTT.

The chain has TRBV10-3 and TRBJ1-1; no reliable D call. Trimming pared 10 bases from V and 1 base from J, leaving 7 bases between. The CDR3 loop spans 11 amino acids. Germline loops: CDR1 ENHRY, CDR2 SYGVKD. The DNA for the CDR3 is TGTGCCACCCTGGCGAACACTGAAGCTTTCTTT. It codes for CATLANTEAFF.

This clone was seen just once. The V and J genes are TRBV6-1 and TRBJ1-5, with 7 nucleotides matching TRBD1. V shed 7 bases and J 5 bases; nucleotides not matched to a gene: 11. Per the germline V gene, CDR1 is MNHNS and CDR2 is SASEGT. The CDR3 is made up of 15 amino acids. This CDR3 is CASNSATGTDQPQHF. The CDR3 DNA follows: TGTGCCAGCAATTCTGCGACAGGGACCGATCAGCCCCAGCATTTT.

The chain has TRBV7-6 and TRBJ2-3; 10 bases map to TRBD2. From germline, CDR1 is SGHVS and CDR2 FNYEAQ. The junction had 7 bases not matched to a gene; V was cut back by 2 bases and J by 2 bases. This CDR3 comprises 17 residues. The DNA for the CDR3 is TGTGCCAGCAGCTTAACTCCTAGCGGGGGCAACACAGATACGCAGTATTTT. Its protein product is CASSLTPSGGNTDTQYF.

V usage is TRBV6-5 and J usage is TRBJ2-7, with a possible D match to TRBD1 (6 bases). Germline V gene sequence: CDR1 MNHEY, CDR2 SVGAGI. The CDR3 length is 14 residues. The germline V and J ends were trimmed by 2 bases and 4 bases, with 12 bases remaining between them. The chain's CDR3 is CASSYQGYSYEQYF. The CDR3 nucleotides read TGTGCCAGCAGTTACCAGGGGTATTCTTACGAGCAGTACTTC.

The CDR3 spells CAWMGGPGTSGGNEQFF. The CDR3 region has the DNA TGTGCCTGGATGGGGGGGCCCGGGACTAGCGGGGGGAATGAGCAGTTCTTC. V and J are TRBV30 and TRBJ2-1, with TRBD2 matching over 15 bases. J was trimmed by 7 bases and V by 4 bases; bases with no gene match: 11. Per the germline V gene, CDR1 is GTSNPN and CDR2 is SVGIG (reference sequence). The CDR3 is made up of 17 amino acids. The full variable domain, its missing parts supplied by reference TRBV30 and TRBJ2-1, is SQTIHQWPATLVQPVGSPLSLECTVEGTSNPNLYWYRQAAGRGLQLLFYSVGIGQISSEVPQNLSASRPQDRQFILSSKKLLLSDSGFYLCAWMGGPGTSGGNEQFFGPGTRLTVL.

The J gene is TRBJ1-6, the V gene TRBV25-1; no reliable D call. V gave up 10 bases and J gave up 0 bases, with 7 bases separating them. The CDR3 covers 13 residues. Germline V gives CDR1 MGHDK, CDR2 SYGVNS. The CDR3: CATLFSYNSPLHF. For the CDR3, the DNA is TGTGCCACGCTATTCTCCTATAATTCACCCCTCCACTTT.

The chain joins TRBV19 to TRBJ2-1; no clear D. The length of the CDR3 is 14 residues. V lost 3 bases and J lost 1, with 7 bases in between. CDR1 and CDR2 (germline): LNHDA, SQIVND (reference sequence). The CDR3 DNA is TGTGCCAGTAGTATGGCTGGTTCCTACAATGAGCAGTTCTTC. Protein: CASSMAGSYNEQFF.

The chain uses TRBV7-2 and TRBJ2-5; possible D gene TRBD2, 7 bases. CDR3 length equals 15 residues. Germline V CDR1 and CDR2: SGHTA, FQGNSA. V lost 5 bases, J lost 4 bases, and 17 bases lay in between. CDR3 sequence reads: CASSPGGQSGETQYF. The DNA of the CDR3 is TGTGCCAGCAGCCCGGGGGGCCAGAGTGGAGAGACCCAGTACTTC. The full variable domain, its missing parts supplied by reference TRBV7-2 and TRBJ2-5, is GAGVSQSPSNKVTEKGKDVELRCDPISGHTALYWYRQSLGQGLEFLIYFQGNSAPDKSGLPSDRFSAERTGGSVSTLTIQRTQQEDSAVYLCASSPGGQSGETQYFGPGTRLLVL.

J is TRBJ2-3 and V is TRBV7-9; TRBD2 might be the D (5 bases). Trimming removed 3 bases from V and 5 bases from J, with 12 bases in between. This CDR3 has 14 amino acids. CDR1 and CDR2 (germline): SEHNR, FQNEAQ (reference sequence). The CDR3 region is CASSFPPEGDTQYF. In nucleotides, the CDR3 is TGTGCCAGCAGCTTTCCCCCCGAGGGAGATACGCAGTATTTT.

The chain is built from TRBV6-5 and TRBJ2-3; D gene uncertain. V lost 2 bases and J lost 7, with 16 bases in between. Germline lookup yields CDR1 MNHEY and CDR2 SVGAGI. The CDR3 covers 15 residues. This CDR3 is CASSYGPQLRYTQYF. CDR3 bases: TGTGCCAGCAGTTACGGCCCACAACTGAGGTATACGCAGTATTTT.

The V gene is TRBV5-8, the J gene TRBJ2-1, with a possible D match to TRBD1 (6 bases). In germline, CDR1 is SGHTS, CDR2 YDEGEE. The CDR3 is 17 amino acids. The V gene lost 1 base and the J gene lost 8 bases, with 22 bases spanning the gap. The CDR3 protein is CASSLYRVSGLNDEQFF. The CDR3 nucleotides are TGTGCCAGCAGCTTGTACAGGGTTTCGGGTTTGAACGATGAGCAGTTCTTC.

The V call is TRBV5-4, the J call TRBJ2-7; a possible D gene is TRBD1 (5 bases). V shed 4 bases and J shed 2 bases, with 19 bases lying between them. Germline CDR1 reads SGHNT; CDR2 reads YYREEE (reference sequence). The CDR3 contains 16 residues. The CDR3: CASSLGNLGQTYEQYF. The CDR3 nucleotides read TGTGCCAGCAGCCTAGGGAATTTAGGACAAACCTACGAGCAGTACTTC.

The rearrangement joins TRBV25-1 to TRBJ2-1, with a tentative D call TRBD2 (5 bases). Germline values: CDR1 MGHDK, CDR2 SYGVNS. V lost 4 bases to trimming and J lost 7 bases, with 5 bases between them. This CDR3 is 11 amino acids long. In DNA form, the CDR3 reads TGTGCCAGCAGTGGGACTAATGAGCAGTTCTTC. This translates into CASSGTNEQFF.

The chain recombines TRBV10-3 with TRBJ1-5; 7 bases match TRBD1. Germline CDR1 reads ENHRY; CDR2 reads SYGVKD. The CDR3 runs to 15 residues. V was pared by 0 bases and J by 4 bases, with 3 bases of the junction left unmatched. CDR3 bases: TGTGCCATCAGTGAGTCGGGACAGCAGAATCAGCCCCAGCATTTT. It specifies CAISESGQQNQPQHF.

CDR3 protein: CASSLGPATNEKLFF. CDR3 coding DNA: TGTGCCAGCAGTCTTGGTCCGGCAACTAATGAAAAACTGTTTTTT. This chain connects TRBV6-1 to TRBJ1-4; D not resolved. The V end was cut by 5 bases, the J end by 0 bases, with 10 bases between. Looked up from germline, CDR1 is MNHNS and CDR2 is SASEGT. The CDR3 consists of 15 residues.

V usage is TRBV6-4 and J usage is TRBJ2-2; TRBD1 is a possible D gene (6 bases). This CDR3 contains 12 residues. With 6 bases removed from V and 10 bases from J, the gap between germline ends came to 12 bases. Germline V gene sequence: CDR1 MRHNA, CDR2 SNTAGT. The CDR3 sequence is CASSEGVKELFF. The CDR3 coding sequence is TGTGCCAGCAGCGAGGGGGTGAAGGAGCTGTTTTTT.

The chain employs TRBV5-1 and TRBJ1-1; TRBD1 might be the D (6 bases). V lost 0 bases, J lost 5 bases, and 11 bases lay in between. CDR1 is SGHRS and CDR2 is YFSETQ in the germline V gene. There are 14 residues in the CDR3. The CDR3 coding sequence is TGCGCCAGCAGCTTGGGACAGGCCGGAACTGAAGCTTTCTTT. Translated, it gives CASSLGQAGTEAFF. Full variable domain (outside the CDR3, taken from reference TRBV5-1 and TRBJ1-1): KAGVTQTPRYLIKTRGQQVTLSCSPISGHRSVSWYQQTPGQGLQFLFEYFSETQRNKGNFPGRFSGRQFSNSRSEMNVSTLELGDSALYLCASSLGQAGTEAFFGQGTRLTVV.